This note documents a single TCR beta chain sequence. This record comes from a study of blood T cell repertoires in COVID-19. Background on the study: The samples span acute and convalescent COVID-19 from the United States, Italy and Spain.

Assay used: immunoSEQ multiplex PCR; TCRdb lists only in-frame clones, some missing. The sample contains approximately 180,000 clones, over 80% of which appear only once. V was clipped by 4 bases and J by 0 bases, with 4 bases between them. Germline V gene lookup returns CDR1 SNHLY and CDR2 FYNNEI. The CDR3 is 14 amino acids. The chain is built from TRBV2 and TRBJ2-6, with D uncertain. The clonotype comes from a woman aged 65 to 85 with acute or convalescent COVID-19. Input material: peripheral blood. The CDR3 here is CASSGGSGANVLTF. In DNA, the CDR3 is TGTGCCAGCAGTGGCGGCTCTGGGGCCAACGTCCTGACTTTC. The entire variable domain, with the rest obtained from reference TRBV2 and TRBJ2-6, is as follows: EPEVTQTPSHQVTQMGQEVILRCVPISNHLYFYWYRQILGQKVEFLVSFYNNEISEKSEIFDDQFSVERPDGSNFTLKIRSTKLEDSAMYFCASSGGSGANVLTFGAGSRLTVL.